The 24 T cell receptor beta chains below were found in one sample sequenced in a study of beta chain features in type 1 diabetes. Sequencing targeted expressed TCRB transcripts, as all isolated RNA had been reverse transcribed. Profiled with immunoSEQ multiplex PCR; TCRdb holds only in-frame clones, not every one. This sample has 450,000 to 600,000 clones, with around 30% found just once. Sequencing used naive CD4+ T cells from blood. These receptors came from a man between 18 and 35 years old in good health.

This rearrangement joins TRBV18 to TRBJ2-4; 9 bases match TRBD1. Germline-derived CDR1 and CDR2 are KGHSH and LQKENI. CDR3 length: 13 residues. The ends lost 3 bases at V and 8 bases at J; junction bases unmatched: 2. The CDR3 spells CASSPDRGYIQYF. Written as DNA, the CDR3 is TGTGCCAGCTCACCTGACAGGGGGTACATTCAGTACTTC.

The CDR3 DNA sequence: TGTGCCAGCAGCCCGGCCCGGGGGCCCCAGCATTTT. It encodes CASSPARGPQHF. The rearrangement joins TRBV7-2 to TRBJ1-5, with D unresolved. CDR1 is SGHTA, CDR2 FQGNSA, per germline. The V end was cut by 5 bases, the J end by 9 bases, with 11 bases between. There are 12 residues in the CDR3. Supplemented by reference TRBV7-2 and TRBJ1-5, the full variable domain reads GAGVSQSPSNKVTEKGKDVELRCDPISGHTALYWYRQSLGQGLEFLIYFQGNSAPDKSGLPSDRFSAERTGGSVSTLTIQRTQQEDSAVYLCASSPARGPQHFGDGTRLSIL.

The chain is built from TRBV14 and TRBJ2-5, with D unresolved. The CDR3 loop spans 11 amino acids. Germline lookup yields CDR1 SGHDN and CDR2 FVKESK. V lost 4 bases, J lost 4 bases, and 4 bases lay in between. The CDR3 sequence: CASSLGETQYF. The DNA for the CDR3 is TGTGCCAGCAGCCTAGGAGAGACCCAGTACTTC.

The rearrangement uses TRBV30 and TRBJ2-3; TRBD1 is a possible D gene (5 bases). This CDR3 is built from 12 residues. Looked up from germline, CDR1 is GTSNPN and CDR2 is SVGIG (reference sequence). Trimming pared 5 bases from V and 5 bases from J, leaving 11 bases between. In nucleotides, the CDR3 is TGTGCCTGGGAGGCAGGGATAGATACGCAGTATTTT. Amino acid sequence: CAWEAGIDTQYF.

The chain is built from TRBV9 and TRBJ2-5; 7 bases fit TRBD2. Germline loops: CDR1 SGDLS, CDR2 YYNGEE. The CDR3 has 15 residues. V was clipped by 4 bases and J by 8 bases; unmatched bases: 14. The CDR3 loop is CASSIGPSGPGTQYF. The CDR3 coding sequence is TGTGCCAGCAGCATCGGGCCTAGCGGTCCCGGAACCCAGTACTTC.

The genes are TRBV15 and TRBJ1-2; D gene ambiguous. Germline V lookup: CDR1 LNHNV, CDR2 YYDKDF (reference sequence). With 0 bases removed from V and 1 base from J, the gap between germline ends came to 9 bases. The CDR3 extends over 15 amino acids. The CDR3 is CATSRDRVGNYGYTF. The CDR3, as DNA: TGTGCCACCAGCAGAGATCGCGTCGGTAACTATGGCTACACCTTC.

This clone was counted only a few times. The genes are TRBV5-1 and TRBJ2-7; no definite D call. CDR3 size: 14 residues. V lost 0 bases, J lost 1 base, and 8 bases lay in between. Germline V gene lookup returns CDR1 SGHRS and CDR2 YFSETQ. CDR3 sequence (DNA): TGCGCCAGCAGCTTGGATCACACTTCCTACGAGCAGTACTTC. It specifies CASSLDHTSYEQYF.

In DNA form, the CDR3 reads TGTGCCAGCAGCTTACGGGGGGCGCAAAGTCCTGAAGCTTTCTTT. Its protein product is CASSLRGAQSPEAFF. The chain has TRBV7-3 and TRBJ1-1; weak D call: TRBD1 (6 bases). The CDR3 has 15 amino acids. Trimming removed 2 bases from V and 6 bases from J, with 16 bases in between. The V gene's germline CDR1 is SGHTA and CDR2 FQGTGA.

This clone was seen more than once but under ten times. The V and J genes are TRBV20-1 and TRBJ2-5; unclear D gene. The V gene's germline CDR1 is DFQATT and CDR2 SNEGSKA (reference sequence). This CDR3 has 11 residues. The ends were cut back, 3 bases at V and 3 bases at J, with 5 bases in the middle. CDR3 sequence reads: CSARAKETQYF. The CDR3 nucleotides read TGCAGTGCTAGGGCCAAAGAGACCCAGTACTTC.

This clone was seen more than once but under ten times. The rearrangement links TRBV6-6 to TRBJ2-4; TRBD2 might be the D (6 bases). CDR3 length: 16 residues. V lost 2 bases to trimming and J lost 6 bases, with 17 bases between them. Germline V gene sequence: CDR1 MNHNY, CDR2 SVGAGI (reference sequence). The CDR3 DNA reads TGTGCCAGCAGTTACGCGGGCGGGGTAGGAAGAAACATTCAGTACTTC. Its translation: CASSYAGGVGRNIQYF.

The sample holds a few counts of this clone. This chain uses TRBV28 with TRBJ2-1; 7 nucleotides match TRBD2. This CDR3 is built from 15 residues. After removal of 2 bases from V and 1 base from J, the junction contained 2 bases not matched to a gene. From germline, CDR1 is MDHEN and CDR2 SYDVKM. The CDR3 nucleotides read TGTGCCAGCAGTTTAAGAGCGGGGTCCTACAATGAGCAGTTCTTC. As protein: CASSLRAGSYNEQFF.

This clone has just a few counts. This specimen includes other DNA sequences encoding the same CDR3. This chain links TRBV30 with TRBJ2-7, with no clear D. The CDR3 runs 12 residues. Germline CDR1 and CDR2: GTSNPN and SVGIG (reference sequence). Trimming removed 0 bases at V and 2 bases at J, with 5 bases between. The CDR3 DNA reads TGTGCCTGGAGTGTGGGCGCCTACGAGCAGTACTTC. Translating gives CAWSVGAYEQYF.

This chain uses TRBV5-1 with TRBJ2-1; the match to TRBD2 covers 8 bases. The germline gives CDR1 SGHRS, CDR2 YFSETQ. With V trimmed by 2 bases and J by 6 bases, 4 bases remained unmatched. The CDR3 runs to 14 residues. CDR3: CASSLSLAGNEQFF. The CDR3 coding sequence is TGCGCCAGCAGCTTAAGCCTAGCGGGCAATGAGCAGTTCTTC.

The genes are TRBV2 and TRBJ1-4, with a tentative D call TRBD1 (6 bases). This CDR3 spans 15 amino acids. CDR1 SNHLY and CDR2 FYNNEI come from the germline V gene. Deletions cut 4 bases from V and 0 bases from J, with 9 bases between. The CDR3 DNA reads as TGTGCCAGCAGTGCAGGGGAAGCAACTAATGAAAAACTGTTTTTT. It translates to CASSAGEATNEKLFF.

The rearrangement uses TRBV5-1 and TRBJ1-1; TRBD1 is a possible D gene (6 bases). Germline V gene sequence: CDR1 SGHRS, CDR2 YFSETQ. V lost 6 bases, J lost 7 bases, and 10 bases lay in between. This CDR3 is built from 11 residues. The CDR3 DNA reads TGCGCCAGCACCATGGACAGTGAAGCTTTCTTT. It encodes CASTMDSEAFF.

The chain carries TRBV5-1 and TRBJ2-1; tentative D call: TRBD2 (6 bases). The CDR3 runs 13 residues. With 4 bases removed from V and 2 bases from J, the gap between germline ends came to 7 bases. CDR1 and CDR2 from the germline V gene are SGHRS and YFSETQ. The CDR3 here is CASSRGTYNEQFF. CDR3 nucleotides: TGCGCCAGCAGCCGGGGGACCTACAATGAGCAGTTCTTC.

The CDR3 DNA reads as TGCGCCAGCAGCGTGGGGACTAGCGGGATCAATGAGCAGTTCTTC. Translated, it gives CASSVGTSGINEQFF. The chain joins TRBV5-1 to TRBJ2-1; TRBD2 matches at 13 bases. V trimming: 4 bases; J trimming: 6 bases; junction bases outside the gene matches: 4. Germline V CDR1 and CDR2: SGHRS, YFSETQ. CDR3 length: 15 amino acids.

The chain carries TRBV2 and TRBJ1-2; weak D call: TRBD1 (6 bases). Germline-derived CDR1 and CDR2 are SNHLY and FYNNEI. This CDR3 has 12 residues. The ends were cut back, 6 bases at V and 8 bases at J, with 13 bases in the middle. For the CDR3, the DNA is TGTGCCAGCAGAACACAGGGTAACGGCTACACCTTC. Amino acid sequence: CASRTQGNGYTF.

The chain is built from TRBV5-4 and TRBJ2-7, with 7 bases lining up with TRBD1. Per the germline V gene, CDR1 is SGHNT and CDR2 is YYREEE (reference sequence). J was trimmed by 0 bases and V by 0 bases; bases with no gene match: 3. This CDR3 region has 15 residues. The CDR3 loop reads CASSLDPGGSYEQYF. The CDR3, as DNA: TGTGCCAGCAGCTTGGACCCAGGGGGCTCCTACGAGCAGTACTTC.

This sequence joins TRBV30 and TRBJ2-3, with a possible D match to TRBD2 (5 bases). The CDR3 spans 14 residues. Per germline, CDR1 GTSNPN and CDR2 SVGIG (reference sequence). V was cut by 0 bases and J by 1 base, with 8 bases left in between. The CDR3 loop is CAWSVPAGTDTQYF. The CDR3 region has the DNA TGTGCCTGGAGTGTTCCAGCGGGCACAGATACGCAGTATTTT.

The rearrangement links TRBV5-4 to TRBJ2-4; no definite D call. This CDR3 comprises 15 residues. V lost 4 bases, J lost 0 bases, and 11 bases lay in between. CDR1 SGHNT and CDR2 YYREEE come from the germline V gene (reference sequence). The CDR3 here is CASSAATSAKNIQYF. CDR3 DNA: TGTGCCAGCAGCGCGGCGACATCAGCCAAAAACATTCAGTACTTC.

This chain uses TRBV30 with TRBJ2-5; D gene ambiguous. V shed 0 bases and J shed 4 bases, with 12 bases lying between them. Germline-derived CDR1 and CDR2 are GTSNPN and SVGIG (reference sequence). CDR3 length: 14 amino acids. The CDR3 DNA reads as TGTGCCTGGAGTGTAAGAACTTGGGGAGAGACCCAGTACTTC. This encodes CAWSVRTWGETQYF.

A word on this clone: The sample has other DNA sequences that encode this CDR3 too. The chain combines TRBV30 with TRBJ2-7; D remains ambiguous. The V gene lost 4 bases and the J gene lost 1 base, with 8 bases spanning the gap. The CDR3 is 12 amino acids. Germline V gene lookup returns CDR1 GTSNPN and CDR2 SVGIG (reference sequence). CDR3 sequence (DNA): TGTGCCTGGAACCGCGGATCCTACGAGCAGTACTTC. It is translated as CAWNRGSYEQYF.

This clone was observed a few times. This sample includes further DNA sequences coding for the same CDR3. This chain joins TRBV29-1 and TRBJ2-5; no reliable D call. The CDR3 runs 12 residues. V was pared by 1 base and J by 2 bases, with 5 bases between. Per germline, CDR1 SQVTM and CDR2 ANQGSEA. The DNA for the CDR3 is TGCAGCGTTGAAGGTGGGCAAGAGACCCAGTACTTC. Its protein is CSVEGGQETQYF.